This record looks at one T cell receptor (beta chain) sequence and its context. Its antigen is still unknown. The protocol was immunoSEQ multiplex PCR, while the TCRdb copy is restricted to in-frame clones and leaves out a portion. The sample has about 4,400 clones, 60% to 80% seen once. This specimen comes from a study of T cell clonotyping in hematopoietic cell transplantation. Findings and caveats of the study: Graft donor and pretransplant recipient Inverse Simpson Index values predicted broader posttransplant TCR diversity.

This specimen consisted of PBMCs, obtained 100 days after allogeneic stem cell transplant. The TCR was taken from a male patient aged 55-69 years who had an allogeneic stem cell transplant, so the T cells may come from the graft donor. Some clones in this sample may be carry-over from other donors' samples.

CDR3 residues: CATGEGSDTQYF. The CDR3 region has the DNA TGTGCCACCGGAGAGGGTTCAGATACGCAGTATTTT. The chain recombines TRBV25-1 with TRBJ2-3; TRBD2 might be the D (5 bases). Germline V gene data show CDR1 as MGHDK and CDR2 as SYGVNS. The CDR3 runs 12 residues. Trimming left V 10 bases short and J 4 bases short, with 12 bases between.